The clone carrying this T cell receptor (beta chain) was seen at least ten times. Its antigen is not known. Template was bulk tumor genomic DNA, about 600 ng per sample. While surgery was under way, several biopsies spaced far apart were taken per primary tumor. Before undergoing curative surgery, patients had newly diagnosed non-small cell lung cancer that was untreated. The TCR beta CDR3 region underwent multiplex PCR amplification with 32 V and 13 J primers. Using its own MiXCR run on the multiplex PCR reads, TCRdb lists one record per CDR3 protein. The sample shows nearly 15,000 distinct CDR3 sequences, 25% to 35% of them seen only once. This sample was taken from a study of immune heterogeneity within non-small cell lung tumors. Overall study findings and caveats: Within a patient, dominant CDR3 beta clonotypes were shared across sites, though different locations had unique frequent clones. Higher local tumor mutational burden went with moderately higher local T-cell clonality, R approximately 0.35.

The CDR3 totals 15 residues. V was pared by 4 bases and J by 6 bases, with 6 bases of the junction left unmatched. Germline assignment: CDR1 LGHDT and CDR2 YNNKEL (reference sequence). The TCR sequence derives from a woman in her forties or fifties with non-small cell lung cancer. This chain connects TRBV3-1 to TRBJ2-2, with 9 positions matching TRBD2. Sequencing was performed on lung tumor tissue. The CDR3 loop reads CASSLREGFPGELFF. The CDR3 DNA reads TGTGCCAGCAGCCTGCGGGAGGGTTTTCCCGGGGAGCTGTTTTTT.